This TCR beta chain was sequenced in a study of blood T cell repertoires in COVID-19. Assay: immunoSEQ multiplex PCR; the TCRdb copy retains only in-frame clones and omits some. The sample shows roughly 220,000 clones, around 84% of them seen only once. Germline CDR1 and CDR2: KGHDR and SFDVKD. V lost 10 bases, J lost 9 bases, and 10 bases stayed unmatched. The CDR3 has 14 amino acids. The receptor comes from a man aged 45-60 years who had recovered from COVID-19. Sequences were obtained from peripheral blood. This rearrangement joins TRBV24-1 to TRBJ2-1; 11 nucleotides match TRBD1. DNA for the CDR3: TGTGCCACTCCGGGACAGGGGGTCTTGGTTGAGCAGTTCTTC. Translation gives CATPGQGVLVEQFF.